This is a list of T cell receptor beta chains from one sample in a study of shared clonotypes between healthy human individuals. Assay: immunoSEQ multiplex PCR; the TCRdb copy retains only in-frame clones and omits some. The sample shows 2 million to 2.5 million clones, 90% to 95% of them seen only once. Sequenced: naive CD4+ T cells from PBMCs. These receptor sequences come from a man aged 18 to 30 in good health. Some clones in this sample may be carry-over from other donors' samples. Each CDR3 is given with its conserved first and last residue. A D gene is named only where the DNA matches it firmly. Size is omitted from some rows. Given values are once, few, many or a class for expanded clones.

CDR3 DNA: TGTGCCAGCAGCCCGGGACAGGGAGAGACCCAGTACTTC
CDR3 protein: CASSPGQGETQYF
V gene: TRBV7-3
clone size: NA
J gene: TRBJ2-5
D gene: TRBD1

CDR3 DNA: TGTGCCACCAGCACCGCACCCTTCTCTGGAAACACCATATATTTT
CDR3 protein: CATSTAPFSGNTIYF
V gene: TRBV15
clone size: NA
J gene: TRBJ1-3
D gene: NA

CDR3 DNA: TGTGCCAGCAGTCTAGCGGGAGGGCGGAACGAGCAGTACTTC
CDR3 protein: CASSLAGGRNEQYF
V gene: TRBV6-5
clone size: NA
J gene: TRBJ2-7
D gene: TRBD2

CDR3 DNA: TGCGCCAGCAGCTTGATGCCCGCGGGGAGCAATCAGCCCCAGCATTTT
CDR3 protein: CASSLMPAGSNQPQHF
V gene: TRBV5-1
clone size: NA
J gene: TRBJ1-5
D gene: NA

CDR3 DNA: TGTGCCAGCAGCTTACAGGGCGGGGGGGTCGATGAGCAGTTCTTC
CDR3 protein: CASSLQGGGVDEQFF
V gene: TRBV7-2
clone size: NA
J gene: TRBJ2-1
D gene: TRBD2

CDR3 DNA: TGTGCCAGCAGCTCGGTGGGCAAATCGGGCCACGGAAACACCATATATTTT
CDR3 protein: CASSSVGKSGHGNTIYF
V gene: TRBV5-4
clone size: NA
J gene: TRBJ1-3
D gene: NA

CDR3 DNA: TGTGCCAGCTCGAGACTTAGCGGGGCCTACAATGAGCAGTTCTTC
CDR3 protein: CASSRLSGAYNEQFF
V gene: TRBV18
clone size: NA
J gene: TRBJ2-1
D gene: TRBD2

CDR3 DNA: TGTGCCAGCAGTTTGTGGAATAGTGGAAACACCATATATTTT
CDR3 protein: CASSLWNSGNTIYF
V gene: TRBV7-9
clone size: few
J gene: TRBJ1-3
D gene: NA

CDR3 DNA: TGCGCCAGCAGCTTGGGGAGTAACTATGGCTACACCTTC
CDR3 protein: CASSLGSNYGYTF
V gene: TRBV5-1
clone size: NA
J gene: TRBJ1-2
D gene: NA

CDR3 DNA: TGTGCCAGCAAACCTACCGGGGGAAGGGAAGAGACCCAGTACTTC
CDR3 protein: CASKPTGGREETQYF
V gene: TRBV6-6
clone size: NA
J gene: TRBJ2-5
D gene: NA

CDR3 DNA: TGTGCCAGCAGACAGGGACCTAACTATGGCTACACCTTC
CDR3 protein: CASRQGPNYGYTF
V gene: TRBV28
clone size: NA
J gene: TRBJ1-2
D gene: NA

CDR3 DNA: TGTGCCAGCAGTTACTACAGGGGCATGAACACCGGGGAGCTGTTTTTT
CDR3 protein: CASSYYRGMNTGELFF
V gene: TRBV6-5
clone size: NA
J gene: TRBJ2-2
D gene: TRBD1

CDR3 DNA: TGCGCCAGCAGCTTCCAGCGGGAGACAGATACGCAGTATTTT
CDR3 protein: CASSFQRETDTQYF
V gene: TRBV5-1
clone size: NA
J gene: TRBJ2-3
D gene: TRBD2

CDR3 DNA: TGTGCCAGCAGCTTAGAAGGGACGGTCGCTGAAGCTTTCTTT
CDR3 protein: CASSLEGTVAEAFF
V gene: TRBV7-9
clone size: NA
J gene: TRBJ1-1
D gene: NA

CDR3 DNA: TGTGCCAGCTCACCTCAGGGGATTGGCACAGATACGCAGTATTTT
CDR3 protein: CASSPQGIGTDTQYF
V gene: TRBV18
clone size: NA
J gene: TRBJ2-3
D gene: NA

CDR3 DNA: TGTGCCAGCAGTTTATTGGGGACAGGGCCCACAGATACGCAGTATTTT
CDR3 protein: CASSLLGTGPTDTQYF
V gene: TRBV28
clone size: once
J gene: TRBJ2-3
D gene: TRBD1

CDR3 DNA: TGCGCCAGCAGCTCACAGGGGGGGGACAGAACTAATGAAAAACTGTTTTTT
CDR3 protein: CASSSQGGDRTNEKLFF
V gene: TRBV4-3
clone size: NA
J gene: TRBJ1-4
D gene: TRBD1